These 17 T cell receptor beta chains were all obtained from the same sample, sequenced in a study of blood T cell repertoires in COVID-19 (TCRdb year 2020). Libraries were prepared through the immunoSEQ multiplex PCR assay. TCRdb provides this immuneACCESS table in a form limited to in-frame rearrangements. Some clones are lacking; in checked studies, under half of them reflect an unresolved V gene, and why the rest are absent is not known. The sample table contains over 200,000 clones; only one count was recorded for about 91% of them. Around 1.2% of the sample belongs to the ten largest clones. Sequencing was carried out using peripheral blood. Receptors originate from a man younger than 45 with acute or convalescent COVID-19.

J is TRBJ2-7 and V is TRBV5-1, with 7 bases that match TRBD1. V shed 4 bases, J shed 7 bases, and the junction held 5 bases outside the gene matches. The CDR3 length is 12 residues. Per germline, CDR1 SGHRS and CDR2 YFSETQ. The CDR3 loop is CASSRDRGEQYF. CDR3 coding DNA: TGCGCCAGCAGCCGGGACAGAGGTGAGCAGTACTTC.

This clone was recorded once. The rearrangement links TRBV29-1 to TRBJ2-5, with TRBD1 matching 12 bases. This CDR3 is 17 amino acids long. The junction had 14 bases not matched to a gene; V was cut back by 8 bases and J by 1 base. Germline lookup yields CDR1 SQVTM and CDR2 ANQGSEA. The chain's CDR3 is CSSSGTGGIITQETQYF. The CDR3 DNA follows: TGCAGCAGCTCCGGGACAGGGGGCATAATAACCCAAGAGACCCAGTACTTC.

The CDR3 here is CASSLVGGRHEQYF. CDR3 in DNA: TGCGCCAGCAGCTTGGTTGGGGGGAGGCACGAGCAGTACTTC. V usage is TRBV5-1 and J usage is TRBJ2-7, with a possible D match to TRBD2 (6 bases). CDR1 and CDR2 from the germline V gene are SGHRS and YFSETQ. Trimming removed 0 bases at V and 5 bases at J, with 12 bases between. The CDR3 is 14 amino acids.

The chain has TRBV5-1 and TRBJ2-1, with D perhaps matching TRBD1 (5 bases). The CDR3 sequence is 15 residues long. In germline, CDR1 is SGHRS, CDR2 YFSETQ. The V end lost 4 bases, the J end lost 1 base, and 12 bases lay between the germline ends. This chain's CDR3 is CASSNRQKSYNEQFF. CDR3 DNA sequence: TGCGCCAGCAGCAACAGGCAAAAGTCCTACAATGAGCAGTTCTTC.

On this clone itself: Other DNA sequences in the sample encode the same CDR3. V gene TRBV6-6 combines with J gene TRBJ2-2; 8 bases fit TRBD2. Unmatched junction bases numbered 0, after V lost 2 bases and J lost 4 bases. The CDR3 covers 14 residues. In germline, CDR1 is MNHNY, CDR2 SVGAGI (reference sequence). CDR3 loop: CASSYAGGTGELFF. CDR3 sequence (DNA): TGTGCCAGCAGTTACGCGGGAGGCACCGGGGAGCTGTTTTTT.

The chain employs TRBV27 and TRBJ1-3; weak D call: TRBD1 (6 bases). The CDR3 contains 13 residues. Germline-derived CDR1 and CDR2 are MNHEY and SMNVEV (reference sequence). With 7 bases removed from V and 2 bases from J, the gap between germline ends came to 9 bases. CDR3 DNA: TGTGCCAGCACATCAGGGGCTGGAAACACCATATATTTT. Amino acids: CASTSGAGNTIYF.

This sequence joins TRBV5-1 and TRBJ1-6; the D gene is possibly TRBD1 (6 bases). This CDR3 contains 17 residues. V lost 4 bases and J lost 0, with 14 bases in between. Germline V lookup: CDR1 SGHRS, CDR2 YFSETQ. The CDR3 nucleotides are TGCGCCAGCAGCAAAGGGGGGGTGAGCTCCTATAATTCACCCCTCCACTTT. It translates to CASSKGGVSSYNSPLHF.

The CDR3 nucleotides read TGTGCCAGCAGTTTAAAGTCCGGCTATGGCTACACCTTC. Translated: CASSLKSGYGYTF. The chain carries TRBV27 and TRBJ1-2; D is undetermined. Germline CDR1 MNHEY, CDR2 SMNVEV (reference sequence). The CDR3 is 13 amino acids. Trimming left V 2 bases short and J 4 bases short, with 8 bases between.

The V call is TRBV15, the J call TRBJ2-7, with 12 bases that match TRBD2. CDR3 size: 15 residues. V dropped 3 bases and J dropped 4; count of bases not matched to a gene: 4. CDR1 and CDR2 from the germline V gene are LNHNV and YYDKDF (reference sequence). The CDR3 region is CATSRLAGGPYEQYF. The CDR3 coding sequence is TGTGCCACCAGCAGGCTAGCGGGAGGGCCTTACGAGCAGTACTTC.

The genes are TRBV9 and TRBJ1-1, with D tentatively TRBD1 (5 bases). V was pared by 0 bases and J by 2 bases, with 8 bases between. The CDR3 runs 14 residues. The germline V gene has CDR1 SGDLS and CDR2 YYNGEE. CDR3 nucleotide sequence: TGTGCCAGCAGCGTAGTAGGGGCCAACACTGAAGCTTTCTTT. As protein: CASSVVGANTEAFF. The full variable domain, in which reference TRBV9 and TRBJ1-1 provide the parts outside the CDR3, is DSGVTQTPKHLITATGQRVTLRCSPRSGDLSVYWYQQSLDQGLQFLIQYYNGEERAKGNILERFSAQQFPDLHSELNLSSLELGDSALYFCASSVVGANTEAFFGQGTRLTVV.

This rearrangement joins TRBV19 to TRBJ1-6; D gene unclear. Trimming cost V 3 bases and J 10 bases, with 16 bases left between them. Germline loops: CDR1 LNHDA, CDR2 SQIVND (reference sequence). The CDR3 has 15 amino acids. The CDR3 nucleotides are TGTGCCAGTAGTATGAGGTCGGGAAACGGGTCACCCCTCCACTTT. It is translated as CASSMRSGNGSPLHF.

This chain connects TRBV10-1 to TRBJ1-2; D unclear. This CDR3 is built from 13 residues. With 7 bases removed from V and 1 base from J, the gap between germline ends came to 10 bases. Germline V gene lookup returns CDR1 WNHNN and CDR2 SYGVQD (reference sequence). The CDR3 nucleotides are TGCGCCAGCAATTGGGAGTTTAACTATGGCTACACCTTC. This codes for CASNWEFNYGYTF.

For the CDR3, the DNA is TGTGCCAGCAGCGTACAACAGGGAAGCACAGATACGCAGTATTTT. This sequence encodes CASSVQQGSTDTQYF. The chain couples TRBV9 to TRBJ2-3; possible D gene TRBD1, 6 bases. Trimming took 1 base from V and 0 from J, leaving 9 bases between them. The CDR3 consists of 15 residues. The V gene's germline CDR1 is SGDLS and CDR2 YYNGEE.

This chain connects TRBV5-6 to TRBJ2-7; D gene ambiguous. The CDR3 sequence is 12 residues long. Germline V CDR1 and CDR2: SGHDT, YYEEEE. Trimming pared 0 bases from V and 3 bases from J, leaving 4 bases between. The CDR3 reads CASSLASYEQYF. For the CDR3, the DNA is TGTGCCAGCAGCTTGGCTAGCTACGAGCAGTACTTC. Combining the CDR3 with reference TRBV5-6 and TRBJ2-7 gives the whole variable domain DAGVTQSPTHLIKTRGQQVTLRCSPKSGHDTVSWYQQALGQGPQFIFQYYEEEERQRGNFPDRFSGHQFPNYSSELNVNALLLGDSALYLCASSLASYEQYFGPGTRLTVT.

In its sample, this clone was seen once. The chain joins TRBV28 to TRBJ1-5; perhaps TRBD1 as D (6 bases). This CDR3 comprises 14 residues. Germline CDR1 MDHEN, CDR2 SYDVKM. V was trimmed by 5 bases and J by 2 bases, leaving 10 bases between them. The CDR3, as DNA: TGTGCCAGCAGTGCCTACAGGGGCAATCAGCCCCAGCATTTT. It is translated as CASSAYRGNQPQHF.

The chain recombines TRBV30 with TRBJ1-2; D possibly corresponds to TRBD1 (5 bases). V gave up 6 bases and J gave up 2 bases, with 16 bases separating them. In germline, CDR1 is GTSNPN, CDR2 SVGIG (reference sequence). This CDR3 region has 14 residues. Here the CDR3 reads CACPRDSGNYGYTF. CDR3 coding DNA: TGTGCCTGTCCCCGGGACTCCGGGAACTATGGCTACACCTTC. The whole variable domain, remainder taken from reference TRBV30 and TRBJ1-2, is SQTIHQWPATLVQPVGSPLSLECTVEGTSNPNLYWYRQAAGRGLQLLFYSVGIGQISSEVPQNLSASRPQDRQFILSSKKLLLSDSGFYLCACPRDSGNYGYTFGSGTRLTVV.

The gene calls are TRBV7-3 and TRBJ1-1; tentatively, D is TRBD1 (5 bases). The V gene lost 1 base and the J gene lost 4 bases, with 10 bases spanning the gap. The CDR3 sequence is 14 residues long. Germline-derived CDR1 and CDR2 are SGHTA and FQGTGA. CDR3 region: CASSLNGGVTEAFF. The CDR3, as DNA: TGTGCCAGCAGCTTAAACGGGGGGGTCACTGAAGCTTTCTTT.